This TCR beta chain comes out of a study of cytomegalovirus exposure and HLA in healthy donors. Sequencing was performed with immunoSEQ multiplex PCR; in TCRdb, only in-frame clones are kept and a portion is missing. The sample holds 300,000 to 400,000 clones, about nine tenths seen once. V lost 6 bases and J 2 bases, leaving 11 bases between the germline ends. The CDR3 extends over 13 amino acids. CDR1 and CDR2 (germline): MNHEY, SVGAGI. The source material was PBMCs. The sequence was collected from a woman aged 18 to 35 in good health and CMV-seronegative. The chain employs TRBV6-5 and TRBJ2-7; a possible D gene is TRBD1 (5 bases). The CDR3 DNA sequence: TGTGCCAGCAGCGACAGCTCGGCCTACGAGCAGTACTTC. Translating it yields CASSDSSAYEQYF.